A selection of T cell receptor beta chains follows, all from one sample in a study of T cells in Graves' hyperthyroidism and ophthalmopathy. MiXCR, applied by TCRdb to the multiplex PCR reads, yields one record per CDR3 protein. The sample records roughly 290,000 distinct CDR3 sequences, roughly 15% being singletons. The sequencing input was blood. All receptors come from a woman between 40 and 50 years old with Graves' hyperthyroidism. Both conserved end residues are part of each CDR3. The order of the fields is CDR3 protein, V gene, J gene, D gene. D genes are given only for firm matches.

CDR3: CASSLVPRDGNSPLHF
V: TRBV5-1
J: TRBJ1-6
D: -

CDR3: CSARLAGATHEQFF
V: TRBV20-1
J: TRBJ2-1
D: TRBD2

CDR3: CASSATGQGAYGYTF
V: TRBV19
J: TRBJ1-2
D: TRBD1

CDR3: CASSIAVTGVQFF
V: TRBV19
J: TRBJ2-1
D: TRBD1

CDR3: CSASDRLRGGYTF
V: TRBV20-1
J: TRBJ1-2
D: TRBD1

CDR3: CASSYSPDPPYSYNSPLHF
V: TRBV6-6
J: TRBJ1-6
D: -

CDR3: CASSPPAPPRLLFF
V: TRBV18
J: TRBJ1-4
D: -

CDR3: CASSPARVPGNAIYF
V: TRBV3-1
J: TRBJ1-3
D: -

CDR3: CASVLQGKLFF
V: TRBV12-3/TRBV12-4
J: TRBJ1-4
D: TRBD1

CDR3: CASRLAGGGYNEQFF
V: TRBV2
J: TRBJ2-1
D: TRBD2

CDR3: CASSLEGDQNQPQHF
V: TRBV5-1
J: TRBJ1-5
D: -

CDR3: CASSVQGATEAFF
V: TRBV7-9
J: TRBJ1-1
D: TRBD1

CDR3: CASRNIRRNQETQYF
V: TRBV27
J: TRBJ2-5
D: -

CDR3: CASSPSSVYTEAFF
V: TRBV27
J: TRBJ1-1
D: -

CDR3: CASSLLGREQFF
V: TRBV28
J: TRBJ2-1
D: -

CDR3: CASSVSGYNEQFF
V: TRBV9
J: TRBJ2-1
D: TRBD2

CDR3: CASGSNDPRRGRRNEQYF
V: TRBV12-5
J: TRBJ2-7
D: TRBD2

CDR3: CASSLEGLGPYEQYF
V: TRBV11-2
J: TRBJ2-7
D: -

CDR3: CAGSAGTGQETQYF
V: TRBV7-3
J: TRBJ2-5
D: TRBD1

CDR3: CSARGGTGGRRKTEAFF
V: TRBV20-1
J: TRBJ1-1
D: TRBD1

CDR3: CASSITSGRNEQFF
V: TRBV19
J: TRBJ2-1
D: TRBD2

CDR3: CASSIARVGRATQYF
V: TRBV19
J: TRBJ2-3
D: -

CDR3: CAISRDRETNEKLFF
V: TRBV25-1
J: TRBJ1-4
D: TRBD1

CDR3: CASSYGQPYYGYTF
V: TRBV7-2
J: TRBJ1-2
D: -

CDR3: CASSLPGGLNYGYTF
V: TRBV7-2
J: TRBJ1-2
D: -

CDR3: CASSLDGGGTEAFF
V: TRBV5-1
J: TRBJ1-1
D: -

CDR3: CASSIAGGAYEQYF
V: TRBV28
J: TRBJ2-7
D: TRBD2